This TCR beta chain appears in the sequencing data of a study of blood T cell repertoires in COVID-19. J gave up 3 bases and V 3 bases, and 8 bases lay outside the gene matches. The CDR3 runs to 15 residues. Germline V gene data show CDR1 as GTSNPN and CDR2 as SVGIG (reference sequence). Participants were aged about 18 to 90 years, lived in roughly 25 US areas, and enrolled virtually. This table comes from immunoSEQ multiplex PCR, and its TCRdb copy is limited to in-frame clones, with some not included. Among about 250,000 clones listed, more than 80% were seen once. Material for sequencing was PBMCs or T cells enriched from blood (not recorded which). The sequence was obtained from a woman under 30 who had recovered from COVID-19. The genes are TRBV30 and TRBJ2-1, with TRBD1 identical over 7 bases. CDR3 sequence (DNA): TGTGCCTGGAGGGGGACAGCCACGAACTACAATGAGCAGTTCTTC. Translation: CAWRGTATNYNEQFF.